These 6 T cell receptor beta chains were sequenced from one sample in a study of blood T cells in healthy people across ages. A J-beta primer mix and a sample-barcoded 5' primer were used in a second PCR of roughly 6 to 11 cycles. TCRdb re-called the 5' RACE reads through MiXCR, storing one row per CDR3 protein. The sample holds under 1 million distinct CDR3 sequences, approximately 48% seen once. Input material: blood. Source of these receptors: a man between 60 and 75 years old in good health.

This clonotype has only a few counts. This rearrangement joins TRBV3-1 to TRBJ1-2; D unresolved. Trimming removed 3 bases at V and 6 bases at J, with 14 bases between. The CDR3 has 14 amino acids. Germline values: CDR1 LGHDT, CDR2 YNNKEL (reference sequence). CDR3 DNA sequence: TGTGCCAGCAGCCATCGCGACCCTTCGGATGGCTACACCTTC. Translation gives CASSHRDPSDGYTF. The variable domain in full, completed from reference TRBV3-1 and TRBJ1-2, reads DTAVSQTPKYLVTQMGNDKSIKCEQNLGHDTMYWYKQDSKKFLKIMFSYNNKELIINETVPNRFSPKSPDKAHLNLHINSLELGDSAVYFCASSHRDPSDGYTFGSGTRLTVV.

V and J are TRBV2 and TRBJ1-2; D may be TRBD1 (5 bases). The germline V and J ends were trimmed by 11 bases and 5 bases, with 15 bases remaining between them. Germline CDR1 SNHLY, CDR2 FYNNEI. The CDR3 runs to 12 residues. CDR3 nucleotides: TGTGCCGGAGATGGGGGGGAGTATGGCTACACCTTC. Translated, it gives CAGDGGEYGYTF.

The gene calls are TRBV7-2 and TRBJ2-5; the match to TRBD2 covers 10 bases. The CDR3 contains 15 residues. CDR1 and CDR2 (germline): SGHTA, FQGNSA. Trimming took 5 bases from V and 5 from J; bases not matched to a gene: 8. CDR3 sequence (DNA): TGTGCCAGCAGCCCATCCCGGACTAGCGGTGAGACCCAGTACTTC. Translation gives CASSPSRTSGETQYF.

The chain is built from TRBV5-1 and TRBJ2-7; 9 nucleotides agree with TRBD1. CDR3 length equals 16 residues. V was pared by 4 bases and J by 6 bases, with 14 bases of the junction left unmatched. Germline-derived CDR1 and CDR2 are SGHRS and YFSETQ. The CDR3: CASSLSGTGYIAEQYF. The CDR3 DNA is TGCGCCAGCAGCCTCTCCGGGACAGGGTATATCGCCGAGCAGTACTTC.

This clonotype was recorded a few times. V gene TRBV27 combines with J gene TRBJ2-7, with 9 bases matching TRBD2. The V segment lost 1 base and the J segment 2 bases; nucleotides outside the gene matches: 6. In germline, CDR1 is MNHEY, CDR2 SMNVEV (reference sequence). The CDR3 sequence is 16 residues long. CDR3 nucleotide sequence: TGTGCCAGCAGTTTATTTGGACTAGCGCAAACCTACGAGCAGTACTTC. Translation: CASSLFGLAQTYEQYF.

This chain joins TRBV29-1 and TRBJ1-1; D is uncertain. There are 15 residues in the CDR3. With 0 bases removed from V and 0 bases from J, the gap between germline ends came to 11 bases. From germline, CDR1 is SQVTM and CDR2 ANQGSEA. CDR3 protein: CSVEDLVRLNTEAFF. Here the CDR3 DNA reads TGCAGCGTTGAAGATCTCGTCAGGTTGAACACTGAAGCTTTCTTT. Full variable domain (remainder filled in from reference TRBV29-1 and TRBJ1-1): SAVISQKPSRDICQRGTSLTIQCQVDSQVTMMFWYRQQPGQSLTLIATANQGSEATYESGFVIDKFPISRPNLTFSTLTVSNMSPEDSSIYLCSVEDLVRLNTEAFFGQGTRLTVV.